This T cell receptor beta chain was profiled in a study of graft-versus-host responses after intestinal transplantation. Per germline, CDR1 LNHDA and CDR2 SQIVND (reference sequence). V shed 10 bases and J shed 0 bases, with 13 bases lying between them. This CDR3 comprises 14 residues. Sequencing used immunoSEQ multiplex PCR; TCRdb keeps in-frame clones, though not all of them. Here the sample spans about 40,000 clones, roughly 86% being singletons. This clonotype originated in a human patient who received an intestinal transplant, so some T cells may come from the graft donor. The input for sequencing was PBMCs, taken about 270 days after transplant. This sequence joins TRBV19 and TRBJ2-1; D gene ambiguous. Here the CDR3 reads CATRLFSSYNEQFF. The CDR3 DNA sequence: TGTGCCACCCGATTGTTTTCCTCCTACAATGAGCAGTTCTTC.